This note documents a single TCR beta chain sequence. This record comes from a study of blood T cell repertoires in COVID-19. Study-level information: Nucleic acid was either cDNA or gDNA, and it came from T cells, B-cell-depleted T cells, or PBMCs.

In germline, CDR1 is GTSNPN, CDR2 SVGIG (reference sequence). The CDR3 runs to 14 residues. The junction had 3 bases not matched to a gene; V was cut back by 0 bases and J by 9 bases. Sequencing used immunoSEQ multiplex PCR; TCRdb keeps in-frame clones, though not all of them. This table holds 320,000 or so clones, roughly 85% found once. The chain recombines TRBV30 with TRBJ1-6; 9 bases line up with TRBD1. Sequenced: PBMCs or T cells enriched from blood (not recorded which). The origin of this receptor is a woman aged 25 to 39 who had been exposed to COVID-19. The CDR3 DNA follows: TGTGCCTGGAGTGTACGGGGACAGGGTTCACCCCTCCACTTT. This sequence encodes CAWSVRGQGSPLHF. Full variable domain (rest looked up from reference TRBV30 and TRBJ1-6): SQTIHQWPATLVQPVGSPLSLECTVEGTSNPNLYWYRQAAGRGLQLLFYSVGIGQISSEVPQNLSASRPQDRQFILSSKKLLLSDSGFYLCAWSVRGQGSPLHFGNGTRLTVT.